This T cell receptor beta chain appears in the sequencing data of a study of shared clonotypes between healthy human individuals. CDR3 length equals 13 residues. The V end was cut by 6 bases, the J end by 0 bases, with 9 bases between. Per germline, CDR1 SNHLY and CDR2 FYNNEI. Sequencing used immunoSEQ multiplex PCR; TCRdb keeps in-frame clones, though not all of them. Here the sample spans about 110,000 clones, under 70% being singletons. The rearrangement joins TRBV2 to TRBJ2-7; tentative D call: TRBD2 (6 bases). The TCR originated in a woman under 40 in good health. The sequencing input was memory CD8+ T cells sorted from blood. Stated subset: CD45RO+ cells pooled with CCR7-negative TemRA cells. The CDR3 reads CASRSEGSYEQYF. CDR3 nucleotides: TGTGCCAGCAGATCGGAGGGCTCCTACGAGCAGTACTTC.